This paragraph reports one T cell receptor (beta chain). The data were obtained in a study of blood T cell repertoires in COVID-19. The CDR3 loop spans 12 amino acids. CDR1 and CDR2 from the germline V gene are SGDLS and YYNGEE. V was pared by 4 bases and J by 10 bases, with 12 bases between. Here immunoSEQ multiplex PCR was the method, and the copy in TCRdb shows in-frame clones only, minus some. The sample carries 51,000 or so clones, around 85% recorded once. This receptor was obtained from an elderly woman with COVID-19, enrolled during active disease. The V and J genes are TRBV9 and TRBJ2-1; D uncertain. Material for sequencing was peripheral blood. CDR3: CASSPQYGEQFF. As DNA, the CDR3 is TGTGCCAGCAGCCCCCAGTACGGGGAGCAGTTCTTC.